This TCR beta chain was found in a study of OX40 agonist ivuxolimab in advanced cancers. In germline, CDR1 is LNHDA, CDR2 SQIVND (reference sequence). CDR3 size: 12 residues. The repertoire was sequenced with immunoSEQ multiplex PCR; TCRdb's copy has only in-frame clones and lacks some. The table has about 70,000 clones, about 81% seen once. This chain uses TRBV19 with TRBJ2-5; tentative D call: TRBD1 (6 bases). The J call could be wrong; TRBJ2-7 is a better fit for the DNA end. The specimen was CD4+ or CD8+ T cells sorted from blood, collected in a trial of the OX40 agonist ivuxolimab. The TCR originated in an adult with an advanced solid tumor such as melanoma, head and neck, liver or kidney cancer. CDR3 DNA sequence: TGTGCCAGTAGTCTACAGGGCCACGAGCAGTACTTC. Translation: CASSLQGHEQYF.